These 27 T cell receptor beta chains originate from one sample sequenced in a study of blood T cells in healthy people across ages. The authors ran a second PCR of 7 to 11 cycles using a sample-barcoded 5' primer and a J-beta primer mix. MiXCR, run by TCRdb on the 5' RACE reads, gives a single entry per CDR3 protein. Among 600,000 or so distinct CDR3 sequences listed, about 28% were seen once. Sequenced: blood. The receptors derive from a woman older than 75 in good health.

Regarding this clonotype: Being one base from a much bigger clone, this may be a read error. This chain joins TRBV12-3 or TRBV12-4 and TRBJ1-2; D uncertain. This CDR3 has 14 residues. V gave up 7 bases and J gave up 6 bases, with 18 bases separating them. CDR3 protein: CASTRGRVFDGYTF. The CDR3 DNA sequence: TGTGCCAGCACCCGAGGTCGGGTGTTTGATGGCTACACCTTC.

On this clonotype itself: This may arise from a read error, as a much more abundant clone is one base away. This rearrangement joins TRBV20-1 to TRBJ2-7, with D possibly matching TRBD1 (5 bases). Trimming shortened V by 6 bases and J by 7 bases, and 37 bases separated the two germline ends. Germline V gene sequence: CDR1 DFQATT, CDR2 SNEGSKA (reference sequence). This CDR3 is built from 19 residues. In nucleotides, the CDR3 is TGCAGTGCCCGCAGGGTGGAGACGACTTTATCCTTACCCAGCAATGAGCAGTACTTC. This encodes CSARRVETTLSLPSNEQYF.

This clonotype was observed at least ten times. J is TRBJ2-1 and V is TRBV12-3 or TRBV12-4; TRBD2 matches at 11 bases. The CDR3 sequence is 15 residues long. After removal of 7 bases from V and 5 bases from J, the junction contained 7 bases not matched to a gene. CDR3 coding DNA: TGTGCCAGCAATCCTAGCGGGGGGAGAAACAATGAGCAGTTCTTC. Its protein is CASNPSGGRNNEQFF.

Concerning this clonotype itself: Possible read error: a much larger clone is one base away. J is TRBJ2-1 and V is TRBV7-2, with TRBD2 identical over 9 bases. This CDR3 region has 15 residues. CDR1 and CDR2 from the germline V gene are SGHTA and FQGNSA. J was trimmed by 10 bases and V by 5 bases; bases with no gene match: 12. The CDR3 region has the DNA TGTGCCAGCAGCCCCCAGCGGGGGGCGTCCTACGAGCAGTTCTTC. Its protein is CASSPQRGASYEQFF.

The V and J genes are TRBV12-3 or TRBV12-4 and TRBJ2-7; 9 bases are shared with TRBD1. Losses at the gene ends were 10 bases for V and 6 bases for J; bases not matched to a gene: 7. CDR3 length equals 12 residues. This CDR3 is CANSPGQGEQYF. In DNA, the CDR3 is TGTGCCAACAGCCCGGGACAGGGCGAGCAGTACTTC.

This clonotype was recorded at least ten times. The genes are TRBV29-1 and TRBJ1-2; D may be TRBD1 (5 bases). CDR3 length equals 13 residues. Looked up from germline, CDR1 is SQVTM and CDR2 is ANQGSEA. Deletions cut 4 bases from V and 8 bases from J, with 17 bases between. The CDR3 is CSVGKVRREGYTF. The CDR3 bases are TGCAGCGTTGGAAAGGTCCGCAGGGAGGGCTACACCTTC.

The chain links TRBV5-6 to TRBJ1-2, with D uncertain. The CDR3 has 14 amino acids. Germline CDR1 reads SGHDT; CDR2 reads YYEEEE. V was shortened by 5 bases and J by 2 bases, with 13 bases between the two germline ends. Written as DNA, the CDR3 is TGTGCCAGCAGGGAGCGATCACCCAACTATGGCTACACCTTC. Amino acids: CASRERSPNYGYTF.

This clonotype was counted only a few times. The chain recombines TRBV30 with TRBJ2-1; 11 nucleotides align to TRBD2. V lost 7 bases to trimming and J lost 15 bases; unmatched junction nucleotides: 11. CDR3 length: 12 amino acids. Germline CDR1 and CDR2: GTSNPN and SVGIG (reference sequence). The CDR3 nucleotides are TGTGCCTCTTCTAGCGGGGGGTCCAGGTCGTTCTTC. It yields the protein CASSSGGSRSFF.

This clonotype was recorded many times. The chain uses TRBV6-5 and TRBJ2-5; no definite D call. The CDR3 totals 13 residues. The V gene lost 7 bases and the J gene lost 1 base, with 10 bases spanning the gap. Per germline, CDR1 MNHEY and CDR2 SVGAGI. The CDR3 loop is CASNQKTQETQYF. CDR3 sequence (DNA): TGTGCCAGCAATCAGAAGACCCAAGAGACCCAGTACTTC.

The chain has TRBV7-9 and TRBJ2-1; possibly TRBD1 for D (5 bases). The J call is uncertain, as TRBJ2-7 better fits the DNA end. The germline V gene encodes CDR1 SEHNR and CDR2 FQNEAQ (reference sequence). The CDR3 is made up of 17 amino acids. The CDR3 region is CASSLGVGQTIYNEQYF. DNA of the CDR3: TGTGCCAGCAGCTTAGGGGTAGGACAAACGATCTACAATGAGCAGTACTTC.

The V and J genes are TRBV30 and TRBJ1-2; D call uncertain. CDR1 is GTSNPN, CDR2 SVGIG, per germline (reference sequence). V was clipped by 3 bases and J by 8 bases, with 16 bases between them. The CDR3 runs 13 residues. CDR3 region: CAWSQTSVGGYTF. The CDR3 DNA reads TGTGCCTGGAGCCAGACCTCCGTTGGCGGCTACACCTTC.

This clonotype came up many times. V gene TRBV5-1 combines with J gene TRBJ1-2, with D maybe TRBD1 (5 bases). The germline V gene encodes CDR1 SGHRS and CDR2 YFSETQ. Trimming removed 0 bases from V and 4 bases from J, with 16 bases in between. The CDR3 consists of 16 residues. The CDR3 DNA reads TGCGCCAGCAGCTTGGGGGGAGACAGTTTCTCCTATGGCTACACCTTC. This translates into CASSLGGDSFSYGYTF. Drawing the rest from reference TRBV5-1 and TRBJ1-2, the complete variable domain is KAGVTQTPRYLIKTRGQQVTLSCSPISGHRSVSWYQQTPGQGLQFLFEYFSETQRNKGNFPGRFSGRQFSNSRSEMNVSTLELGDSALYLCASSLGGDSFSYGYTFGSGTRLTVV.

This clonotype was observed at least ten times. This chain uses TRBV20-1 with TRBJ2-7, with D possibly being TRBD1 (6 bases). Germline V lookup: CDR1 DFQATT, CDR2 SNEGSKA (reference sequence). The CDR3 has 14 residues. V was trimmed by 0 bases and J by 3 bases, leaving 12 bases between them. CDR3 region: CSARDGQRVYEQYF. CDR3 DNA: TGCAGTGCTAGAGATGGACAGAGGGTCTACGAGCAGTACTTC.

Of note for this clonotype: One junction end disagrees with the germline gene, perhaps due to a read error. The chain employs TRBV7-9 and TRBJ1-1; tentatively, D is TRBD1 (5 bases). The CDR3 has 13 residues. CDR1 and CDR2 (germline): SEHNR, FQNEAQ (reference sequence). CDR3 nucleotides: TGTGCCGGCAGGGCCGGGACGAACACTGAAGCTTTCTTT. This gives the protein CAGRAGTNTEAFF.

This rearrangement joins TRBV30 to TRBJ2-6; D possibly matches TRBD1 or TRBD2 (5 bases each). The germline V gene has CDR1 GTSNPN and CDR2 SVGIG (reference sequence). The V gene lost 2 bases and the J gene lost 2 bases, with 19 bases spanning the gap. This CDR3 is 18 amino acids long. CDR3 region: CAWSFKGWGTAGANVLTF. CDR3 coding DNA: TGTGCCTGGAGTTTTAAGGGTTGGGGGACGGCTGGGGCCAACGTCCTGACTTTC.

This clonotype occurred a few times. The chain carries TRBV2 and TRBJ1-5; D gene unclear. The CDR3 is made up of 15 amino acids. V was pared by 2 bases and J by 7 bases, with 15 bases between. Germline lookup yields CDR1 SNHLY and CDR2 FYNNEI. CDR3 loop: CASSENALIGQPQHF. Written as DNA, the CDR3 is TGTGCCAGCAGTGAAAATGCCCTAATTGGGCAGCCCCAGCATTTT.

In its sample, this clonotype was seen many times. V is TRBV20-1 and J is TRBJ2-1; 12 bases align to TRBD2. Trimming at V came to 5 bases and at J to 4 bases, leaving 12 bases not matched to a gene. Looked up from germline, CDR1 is DFQATT and CDR2 is SNEGSKA (reference sequence). The CDR3 is 17 residues long. In nucleotides, the CDR3 is TGCAGTGCTCCACCCCTAGCGGGGGGGCTTGAATACAATGAGCAGTTCTTC. Residues: CSAPPLAGGLEYNEQFF.

V is TRBV30 and J is TRBJ1-6; D call uncertain. The ends were cut back, 3 bases at V and 10 bases at J, with 10 bases in the middle. The CDR3 has 12 residues. The germline V gene encodes CDR1 GTSNPN and CDR2 SVGIG (reference sequence). CDR3 sequence: CAWRVIGSPLHF. The CDR3 region has the DNA TGTGCCTGGAGGGTGATTGGATCACCCCTCCACTTT.

Many counts were recorded for this clonotype. This chain links TRBV2 with TRBJ1-2; possibly TRBD1 for D (5 bases). The CDR3 is 13 amino acids. V was clipped by 1 base and J by 3 bases, with 6 bases between them. The germline CDR1 and CDR2 sequences are SNHLY and FYNNEI. DNA for the CDR3: TGTGCCAGCAGTGAAGGCAGGGACTATGGCTACACCTTC. This gives the protein CASSEGRDYGYTF.

Points on this clonotype: A much larger clone is a single base away; this may be a read error. The chain combines TRBV12-3 or TRBV12-4 with TRBJ2-7, with D possibly TRBD2 on 7 matching bases. The length of the CDR3 is 14 residues. Deletions cut 5 bases from V and 6 bases from J, with 17 bases between. CDR3 sequence: CASSGGAGTREQYF. The CDR3 bases are TGTGCCAGCAGTGGGGGGGCGGGGACCCGCGAGCAGTACTTC.

This clonotype has at least ten counts. The chain recombines TRBV15 with TRBJ2-7; TRBD1 matches 11 bases. CDR3 length: 15 amino acids. Per the germline V gene, CDR1 is LNHNV and CDR2 is YYDKDF (reference sequence). V was clipped by 6 bases and J by 0 bases; unmatched bases: 4. This CDR3 reads CATSEGQGGSYEQYF. The CDR3, as DNA: TGTGCCACCAGTGAGGGACAGGGGGGCTCCTACGAGCAGTACTTC.

In regard to this clonotype: This clone may be a read error of a much larger clone one base away. V and J are TRBV7-7 and TRBJ2-3; 9 bases match TRBD2. The germline V gene has CDR1 SSHAT and CDR2 FNYEAQ (reference sequence). The CDR3 sequence is 19 residues long. The CDR3 coding sequence is TGTGCTAGCAGCCCTTCGCCAGCGGGGGGTCATTCTATCCCAGATACGCAGTATTTT. Its translation: CASSPSPAGGHSIPDTQYF.

This clonotype appeared many times. The chain joins TRBV12-3 or TRBV12-4 to TRBJ1-5; a possible D gene is TRBD1 (5 bases). V was pared by 6 bases and J by 0 bases, with 18 bases between. The CDR3 runs to 17 residues. The CDR3 nucleotides read TGTGCCAGCAGCCAAGAGGGGAGACGATATAGCAATCAGCCCCAGCATTTT. Protein sequence: CASSQEGRRYSNQPQHF.

The chain links TRBV20-1 to TRBJ1-1; D is ambiguous. Trimming took off 3 bases at V and 5 bases at J, with 19 bases between the two ends. This CDR3 has 15 residues. Germline V gene lookup returns CDR1 DFQATT and CDR2 SNEGSKA (reference sequence). The CDR3 DNA reads TGCAGTGCTAGTGACCCCCTCCTCACAGTGACTGAAGCTTTCTTT. It specifies CSASDPLLTVTEAFF.

The rearrangement links TRBV9 to TRBJ1-5; perhaps TRBD1 as D (6 bases). The CDR3 contains 15 residues. The germline gives CDR1 SGDLS, CDR2 YYNGEE. V lost 4 bases to trimming and J lost 7 bases, with 18 bases between them. Written as DNA, the CDR3 is TGTGCCAGCAGCCCGAAACTGACAGGACGGCAGCCCCAGCATTTT. Its protein is CASSPKLTGRQPQHF. Combining the CDR3 with reference TRBV9 and TRBJ1-5 gives the whole variable domain DSGVTQTPKHLITATGQRVTLRCSPRSGDLSVYWYQQSLDQGLQFLIQYYNGEERAKGNILERFSAQQFPDLHSELNLSSLELGDSALYFCASSPKLTGRQPQHFGDGTRLSIL.

This clonotype has a count of ten or more. J is TRBJ1-2 and V is TRBV27, with D possibly being TRBD1 (6 bases). Germline V CDR1 and CDR2: MNHEY, SMNVEV (reference sequence). Trimming stripped 3 bases from V and 7 bases from J, with 12 bases between. This CDR3 comprises 13 residues. The CDR3 sequence: CASSFSGGFGYTF. The DNA of the CDR3 is TGTGCCAGCAGTTTTTCGGGGGGCTTTGGCTACACCTTC.

The chain is built from TRBV7-2 and TRBJ2-1; D possibly corresponds to TRBD2 (6 bases). The V end was cut by 0 bases, the J end by 4 bases, with 13 bases between. Per germline, CDR1 SGHTA and CDR2 FQGNSA. There are 16 residues in the CDR3. As DNA, the CDR3 is TGTGCCAGCAGCTTAGCCAGTTTAGCGGAGTACAATGAGCAGTTCTTC. It yields the protein CASSLASLAEYNEQFF. The full variable domain, rest sourced from reference TRBV7-2 and TRBJ2-1, is GAGVSQSPSNKVTEKGKDVELRCDPISGHTALYWYRQSLGQGLEFLIYFQGNSAPDKSGLPSDRFSAERTGGSVSTLTIQRTQQEDSAVYLCASSLASLAEYNEQFFGPGTRLTVL.